These 8 T cell receptor beta chains share one sample of origin, sequenced in a study of cytomegalovirus exposure and HLA in healthy donors. Clones were read by immunoSEQ multiplex PCR, and TCRdb kept only the in-frame ones, dropping some. The table has 150,000 to 200,000 clones, about four fifths seen once. The sequenced material came from PBMCs. The source of these receptors is a man aged 18 to 35 in good health and CMV-seropositive.

The rearrangement uses TRBV28 and TRBJ2-3, with 15 bases fitting TRBD2. Germline CDR1 MDHEN, CDR2 SYDVKM. The CDR3 covers 16 residues. With V trimmed by 5 bases and J by 5 bases, 5 bases remained unmatched. DNA for the CDR3: TGTGCCAGCAGTGGACTAGCGGGAGGGCCCAGAGATACGCAGTATTTT. This translates into CASSGLAGGPRDTQYF.

This clone was observed a few times. This rearrangement joins TRBV4-1 to TRBJ1-5; unclear D gene. The CDR3 runs 15 residues. CDR1 and CDR2 (germline): MGHRA, YSYEKL. The V end lost 2 bases, the J end lost 3 bases, and 11 bases lay between the germline ends. The CDR3 reads CASSQPRQPNQPQHF. The CDR3 nucleotides read TGCGCCAGCAGCCAACCGAGGCAGCCCAATCAGCCCCAGCATTTT.

The chain joins TRBV11-2 to TRBJ2-3; no clear D. This CDR3 is 15 amino acids long. Germline V gene sequence: CDR1 SGHAT, CDR2 FQNNGV. V was pared by 1 base and J by 0 bases, with 8 bases between. The chain's CDR3 is CASSLGETSTDTQYF. CDR3 nucleotides: TGTGCCAGCAGCTTAGGAGAGACTAGCACAGATACGCAGTATTTT.

The gene calls are TRBV28 and TRBJ2-3; a possible D gene is TRBD2 (6 bases). In germline, CDR1 is MDHEN, CDR2 SYDVKM. The CDR3 loop spans 17 amino acids. Trimming took 5 bases from V and 2 from J, leaving 20 bases between them. The CDR3: CASSRSAPGLITDTQYF. As DNA, the CDR3 is TGTGCCAGCAGTCGAAGCGCCCCGGGACTTATCACAGATACGCAGTATTTT.

V and J are TRBV5-5 and TRBJ2-7, with 9 bases identical to TRBD1. Germline V gene sequence: CDR1 SGHKS, CDR2 YYEKEE (reference sequence). V was clipped by 4 bases and J by 2 bases; unmatched bases: 13. The CDR3 has 17 amino acids. CDR3 bases: TGTGCCAGCAGCCAAAAAACAGGGGGCACCTACACCTACGAGCAGTACTTC. Translated: CASSQKTGGTYTYEQYF.

This clone was observed a handful of times. The chain recombines TRBV29-1 with TRBJ1-1; no definite D call. The CDR3 consists of 11 residues. Between the trimmed V and J ends, which lost 5 bases and 4 bases, there was a span of 8 bases. Germline assignment: CDR1 SQVTM and CDR2 ANQGSEA. The CDR3 DNA is TGCAGCGTTTTAGCTGTCACTGAAGCTTTCTTT. Translated: CSVLAVTEAFF.

The V call is TRBV30, the J call TRBJ1-4; 8 nucleotides agree with TRBD1. V gave up 2 bases and J gave up 8 bases; unmatched junction bases: 7. Germline V gene data show CDR1 as GTSNPN and CDR2 as SVGIG (reference sequence). CDR3 length: 14 residues. CDR3 region: CAWSPGQVGEKLFF. The CDR3 nucleotides are TGTGCCTGGAGTCCGGGACAGGTTGGGGAAAAACTGTTTTTT.

Only a few counts were recorded for this clone. The chain links TRBV29-1 to TRBJ1-5, with D perhaps TRBD1 (6 bases). Germline assignment: CDR1 SQVTM and CDR2 ANQGSEA. The CDR3 is 12 residues long. The V gene lost 4 bases and the J gene lost 5 bases, with 9 bases spanning the gap. CDR3 region: CSVGGPDQPQHF. The CDR3 DNA sequence: TGCAGCGTTGGGGGGCCCGATCAGCCCCAGCATTTT.